These 3 T cell receptor beta chains were all obtained from the same sample, sequenced in a study of memory CD4+ T cells and cytomegalovirus serostatus. The sort gate was single viable CD3+CD4+CD8-CD45RO+ cells for memory CD4+ T cells. The data were produced by immunoSEQ multiplex PCR, yet TCRdb's version contains in-frame clones alone and is incomplete. This sample has tens of thousands of clones, with more than 65% found just once. The sample taken for sequencing was memory CD4+ T cells from blood. Receptors were obtained from an adult in good health and CMV-seronegative.

The genes are TRBV12-5 and TRBJ2-7; 8 bases line up with TRBD2. V shed 5 bases and J 2 bases; nucleotides not matched to a gene: 5. Germline V lookup: CDR1 LGHNT, CDR2 FRNRAP. The CDR3 consists of 14 residues. CDR3 sequence (DNA): TGTGCTAGTGGTACGGGACTAGTCCCCTACGAGCAGTACTTC. Amino acid sequence: CASGTGLVPYEQYF.

The chain combines TRBV30 with TRBJ2-5; 8 nucleotides align to TRBD2. This CDR3 is built from 15 residues. Germline CDR1 GTSNPN, CDR2 SVGIG (reference sequence). V lost 2 bases and J lost 5; bases outside the gene matches: 10. The CDR3 sequence: CAWSTSGTRGETQYF. The CDR3 nucleotides read TGTGCCTGGAGTACCTCCGGGACTAGGGGCGAGACCCAGTACTTC.

The chain joins TRBV5-6 to TRBJ2-2, with 10 bases lining up with TRBD1. The CDR3 length is 14 residues. CDR1 and CDR2 from the germline V gene are SGHDT and YYEEEE. The ends lost 5 bases at V and 7 bases at J; junction bases unmatched: 5. Here the CDR3 DNA reads TGTGCCAGCAGTTCGACAGGGGGCTACGGGGAGCTGTTTTTT. Its translation: CASSSTGGYGELFF.